A selection of T cell receptor beta chains follows, all from one sample in a study of blood T cell repertoires in COVID-19. TCRdb's table, derived via immunoSEQ multiplex PCR, lists solely in-frame clones and lacks some. The sample shows 150,000 or so clones, 80% to 90% of them seen only once. Sequenced material: peripheral blood. The receptors were gathered from a woman aged 60-75 years with COVID-19, enrolled during active disease. Both conserved end residues are part of each CDR3. A D gene is named only where the DNA matches it firmly. Size is stated for part of the rows, as once, few or many counts, or as a class when the clone is expanded.

CDR3 length,clone size,J gene,D gene,V gene,CDR3 protein,CDR3 DNA
16,few,TRBJ1-2,.,TRBV7-8,CASSRAPGQTAYGYTF,TGTGCCAGCAGCCGCGCACCGGGACAAACCGCCTATGGCTACACCTTC
14,once,TRBJ1-1,.,TRBV7-9,CASSLGTRNTEAFF,TGTGCCAGCAGCTTGGGGACAAGGAACACTGAAGCTTTCTTT
14,.,TRBJ2-5,.,TRBV11-2,CASSIRGGGETQYF,TGTGCCAGCAGCATCCGGGGAGGTGGAGAGACCCAGTACTTC
15,.,TRBJ1-5,.,TRBV4-3,CASSQGAYSNQPQHF,TGCGCCAGCAGCCAAGGAGCATATAGCAATCAGCCCCAGCATTTT
17,.,TRBJ2-1,TRBD2,TRBV5-1,CASSHGLAGGLYNEQFF,TGCGCCAGCAGCCACGGACTAGCGGGGGGGCTCTACAATGAGCAGTTCTTC
15,once,TRBJ2-6,.,TRBV5-5,CASSYYTSGANVLTF,TGTGCCAGCAGCTATTACACCTCTGGGGCCAACGTCCTGACTTTC
15,.,TRBJ2-3,TRBD1,TRBV11-3,CASSSGTGGIDTQYF,TGTGCCAGCAGCTCCGGGACAGGCGGGATCGATACGCAGTATTTT
16,.,TRBJ2-6,.,TRBV4-1,CASSVGEGVGANVLTF,TGCGCCAGCAGCGTCGGCGAAGGGGTTGGGGCCAACGTCCTGACTTTC
14,.,TRBJ1-5,.,TRBV7-9,CASPGRQGNQPQHF,TGTGCCAGCCCGGGAAGACAGGGCAATCAGCCCCAGCATTTT
14,once,TRBJ2-7,.,TRBV6-5,CASRARTSGYEQYF,TGTGCCAGCAGGGCCCGCACCTCAGGTTACGAGCAGTACTTC
14,many,TRBJ2-1,TRBD2,TRBV5-8,CASSLGTSNNEQFF,TGTGCCAGCAGCTTGGGGACTAGCAACAATGAGCAGTTCTTC
15,.,TRBJ2-1,.,TRBV7-3,CASSPTISSYNEQFF,TGTGCCAGCAGCCCAACCATTAGCTCCTACAATGAGCAGTTCTTC
16,.,TRBJ2-7,TRBD2,TRBV27,CASSPPRGRDRYEQYF,TGTGCCAGCAGTCCCCCAAGAGGGAGGGATCGGTACGAGCAGTACTTC
17,once,TRBJ2-2,TRBD2,TRBV7-9,CASSSHRSGDTTGELFF,TGTGCCAGCAGCTCCCATCGTAGCGGGGACACAACCGGGGAGCTGTTTTTT
13,.,TRBJ2-3,.,TRBV3-1/TRBV3-2,CASSTLGQDTQYF,TGTGCCAGCAGCACCTTGGGGCAAGATACGCAGTATTTT
11,.,TRBJ2-1,.,TRBV30,CAWSQDNEQFF,TGTGCCTGGAGTCAGGACAATGAGCAGTTCTTC
12,.,TRBJ2-5,.,TRBV2,CGLGDDSETQYF,TGTGGACTGGGAGATGATTCGGAGACCCAGTACTTC
14,.,TRBJ2-2,.,TRBV4-1,CASSLDSLTGELFF,TGCGCCAGCAGCCTGGACAGTCTCACCGGGGAGCTGTTTTTT
14,.,TRBJ1-2,.,TRBV6-6,CASSTRTENYGYTF,TGTGCCAGCAGTACCCGGACAGAGAACTATGGCTACACCTTC
11,.,TRBJ2-5,.,TRBV29-1,CSVELQETQYF,TGCAGCGTTGAATTACAAGAGACCCAGTACTTC
15,.,TRBJ1-1,.,TRBV6-5,CASSQTRGAGTEAFF,TGTGCCAGCAGTCAAACAAGGGGAGCGGGCACTGAAGCTTTCTTT